This record covers a single T cell receptor beta chain. In assigning cohorts, the study relied on participant-reported clinical history. Recovered participants had two consecutive negative NP/OP PCR tests, healthcare professional clearance, or symptom resolution. Sequencing used immunoSEQ multiplex PCR; TCRdb keeps in-frame clones, though not all of them. The sample holds some 310,000 clones, about nine tenths seen once. The data are from a study of blood T cell repertoires in COVID-19. The V gene lost 3 bases and the J gene lost 5 bases, with 4 bases spanning the gap. There are 11 residues in the CDR3. The germline CDR1 and CDR2 sequences are KGHSH and LQKENI.

Sequencing used PBMCs or T cells enriched from blood (not recorded which). The chain uses TRBV18 and TRBJ2-5; D is undetermined. The TCR comes from a woman aged 30 to 39 who had recovered from COVID-19. DNA of the CDR3: TGTGCCAGCTCACCTGCGGAGACCCAGTACTTC. Its protein is CASSPAETQYF. Variable domain in full (rest from reference TRBV18 and TRBJ2-5): NAGVMQNPRHLVRRRGQEARLRCSPMKGHSHVYWYRQLPEEGLKFMVYLQKENIIDESGMPKERFSAEFPKEGPSILRIQQVVRGDSAAYFCASSPAETQYFGPGTRLLVL.